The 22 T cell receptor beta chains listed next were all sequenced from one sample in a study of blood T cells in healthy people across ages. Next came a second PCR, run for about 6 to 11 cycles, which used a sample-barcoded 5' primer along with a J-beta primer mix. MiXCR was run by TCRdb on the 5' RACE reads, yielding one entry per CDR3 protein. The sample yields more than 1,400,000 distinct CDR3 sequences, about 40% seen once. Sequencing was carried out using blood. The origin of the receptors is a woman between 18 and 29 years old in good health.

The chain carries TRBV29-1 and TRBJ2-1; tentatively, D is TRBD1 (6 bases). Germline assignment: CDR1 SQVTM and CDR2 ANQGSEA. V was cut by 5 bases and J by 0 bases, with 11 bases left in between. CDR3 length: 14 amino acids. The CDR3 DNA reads TGCAGCGTTCAGGGGTCCCGCTCCTACAATGAGCAGTTCTTC. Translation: CSVQGSRSYNEQFF.

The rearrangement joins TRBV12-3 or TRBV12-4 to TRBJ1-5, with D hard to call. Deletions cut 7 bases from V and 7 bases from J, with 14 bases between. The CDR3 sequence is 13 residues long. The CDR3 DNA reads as TGTGCCAGCACCCTCCGGGGTGGCCAGCCCCAGCATTTT. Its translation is CASTLRGGQPQHF.

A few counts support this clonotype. This CDR3 reads CAISGQVNRGALENEQYF. In DNA, the CDR3 is TGTGCCATCAGTGGTCAAGTAAACAGGGGGGCTTTGGAAAACGAGCAGTACTTC. The J gene is TRBJ2-5, the V gene TRBV10-3; 8 nucleotides match TRBD1. The J call may be incorrect, as the DNA end agrees better with TRBJ2-7. The CDR3 is 18 residues long. The germline V gene has CDR1 ENHRY and CDR2 SYGVKD.

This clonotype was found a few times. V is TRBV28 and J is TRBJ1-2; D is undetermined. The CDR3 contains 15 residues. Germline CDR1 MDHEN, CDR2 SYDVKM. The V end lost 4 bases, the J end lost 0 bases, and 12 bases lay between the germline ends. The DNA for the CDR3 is TGTGCCAGCAGTTCCCTGACTAGAGCTAACTATGGCTACACCTTC. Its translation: CASSSLTRANYGYTF.

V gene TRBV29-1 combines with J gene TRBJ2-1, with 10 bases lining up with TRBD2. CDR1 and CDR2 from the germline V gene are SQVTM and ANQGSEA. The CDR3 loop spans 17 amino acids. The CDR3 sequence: CTLRTLAGASSYNEQFF. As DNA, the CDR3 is TGCACCCTTCGGACCCTAGCGGGGGCCAGCTCCTACAATGAGCAGTTCTTC.

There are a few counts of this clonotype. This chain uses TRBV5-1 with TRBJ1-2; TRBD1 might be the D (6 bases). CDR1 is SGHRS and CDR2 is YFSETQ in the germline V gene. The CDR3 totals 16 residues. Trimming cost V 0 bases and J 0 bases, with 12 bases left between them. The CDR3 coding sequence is TGCGCCAGCAGCTTGGCCGGGACACAAGCTAACTATGGCTACACCTTC. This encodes CASSLAGTQANYGYTF. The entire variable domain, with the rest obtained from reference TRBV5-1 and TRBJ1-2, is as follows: KAGVTQTPRYLIKTRGQQVTLSCSPISGHRSVSWYQQTPGQGLQFLFEYFSETQRNKGNFPGRFSGRQFSNSRSEMNVSTLELGDSALYLCASSLAGTQANYGYTFGSGTRLTVV.

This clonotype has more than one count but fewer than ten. The CDR3 DNA is TGCAGTGCCCGCGGACGGCCTGCGGCTAATGAAAAACTGTTTTTT. Translated, it gives CSARGRPAANEKLFF. The gene calls are TRBV20-1 and TRBJ1-4; D ambiguous. The CDR3 runs 15 residues. V dropped 6 bases and J dropped 3 bases, with 17 bases sitting between them. The germline gives CDR1 DFQATT, CDR2 SNEGSKA (reference sequence).

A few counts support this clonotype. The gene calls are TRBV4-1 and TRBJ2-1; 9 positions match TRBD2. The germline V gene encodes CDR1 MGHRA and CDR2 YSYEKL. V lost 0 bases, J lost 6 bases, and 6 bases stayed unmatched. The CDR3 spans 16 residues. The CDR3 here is CASSQEGRGGFNEQFF. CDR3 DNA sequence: TGCGCCAGCAGCCAAGAGGGGCGGGGGGGTTTCAATGAGCAGTTCTTC.

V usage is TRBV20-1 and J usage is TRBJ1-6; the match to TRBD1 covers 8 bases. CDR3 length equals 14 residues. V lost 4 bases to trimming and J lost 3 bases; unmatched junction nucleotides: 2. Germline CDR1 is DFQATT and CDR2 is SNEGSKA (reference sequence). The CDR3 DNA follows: TGCAGTGCTACAGGGGGCTTCTATAATTCACCCCTCCACTTT. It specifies CSATGGFYNSPLHF.

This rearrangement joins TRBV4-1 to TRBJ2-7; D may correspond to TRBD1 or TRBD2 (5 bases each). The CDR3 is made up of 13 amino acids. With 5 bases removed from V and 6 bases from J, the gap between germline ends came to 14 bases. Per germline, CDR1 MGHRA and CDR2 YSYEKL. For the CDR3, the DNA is TGCGCCAGCAGCTCAGTGGGGGACCCCGAGCAGTACTTC. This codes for CASSSVGDPEQYF.

The CDR3 loop is CASSFRSTGGYGYTF. CDR3 DNA sequence: TGTGCCAGCAGTTTCCGGTCTACCGGGGGCTATGGCTACACCTTC. The rearrangement uses TRBV27 and TRBJ1-2; possibly TRBD1 for D (5 bases). The CDR3 sequence is 15 residues long. Trimming pared 3 bases from V and 4 bases from J, leaving 15 bases between. Looked up from germline, CDR1 is MNHEY and CDR2 is SMNVEV (reference sequence).

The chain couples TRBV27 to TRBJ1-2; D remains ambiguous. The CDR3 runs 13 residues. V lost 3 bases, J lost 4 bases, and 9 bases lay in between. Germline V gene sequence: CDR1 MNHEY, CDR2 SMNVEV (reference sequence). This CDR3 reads CASSFSHSYGYTF. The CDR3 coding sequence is TGTGCCAGCAGTTTCTCCCATTCCTATGGCTACACCTTC.

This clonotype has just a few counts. CDR3 sequence reads: CSARDRFGGSMNTEAFF. The CDR3 region has the DNA TGCAGTGCTAGAGATCGGTTCGGGGGTTCCATGAACACTGAAGCTTTCTTT. The V and J genes are TRBV20-1 and TRBJ1-1; D is possibly TRBD1 (5 bases). V was cut by 0 bases and J by 0 bases, with 17 bases left in between. CDR1 DFQATT and CDR2 SNEGSKA come from the germline V gene (reference sequence). The CDR3 runs 17 residues.

The DNA of the CDR3 is TGTGCCAGCAGTGAAGGTTTCCAGGGAGTTGCCTCACCCCTCCACTTT. Protein sequence: CASSEGFQGVASPLHF. The rearrangement links TRBV6-1 to TRBJ1-6, with D perhaps matching TRBD1 (5 bases). This CDR3 comprises 16 residues. V was clipped by 1 base and J by 10 bases, with 17 bases between them. Looked up from germline, CDR1 is MNHNS and CDR2 is SASEGT.

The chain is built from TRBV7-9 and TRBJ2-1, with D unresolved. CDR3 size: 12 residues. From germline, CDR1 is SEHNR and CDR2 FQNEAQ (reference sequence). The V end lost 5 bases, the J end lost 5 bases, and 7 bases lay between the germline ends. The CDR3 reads CASSTFDNEQFF. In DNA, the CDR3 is TGTGCCAGCAGCACCTTCGACAATGAGCAGTTCTTC.

This chain's CDR3 is CATSALIARGTDTQYF. The CDR3 region has the DNA TGTGCCACCAGTGCCCTCATCGCCCGGGGCACAGATACGCAGTATTTT. The chain uses TRBV24-1 and TRBJ2-3; D remains unclear. The CDR3 is 16 amino acids. Germline V CDR1 and CDR2: KGHDR, SFDVKD. Trimming pared 5 bases from V and 1 base from J, leaving 15 bases between.

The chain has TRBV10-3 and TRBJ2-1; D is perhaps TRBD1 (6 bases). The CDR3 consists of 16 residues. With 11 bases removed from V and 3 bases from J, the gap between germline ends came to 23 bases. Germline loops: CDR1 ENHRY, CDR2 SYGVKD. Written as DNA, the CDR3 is TGTGCCGTTTCCGTACAGGGTGCAGAGGGCTACAATGAGCAGTTCTTC. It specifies CAVSVQGAEGYNEQFF.

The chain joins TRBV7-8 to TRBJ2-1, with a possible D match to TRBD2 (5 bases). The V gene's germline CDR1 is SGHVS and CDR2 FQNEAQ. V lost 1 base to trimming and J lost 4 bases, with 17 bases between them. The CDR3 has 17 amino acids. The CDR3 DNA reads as TGTGCCAGCAGCTTAGGAAATGGGAGCGAAAAATACAATGAGCAGTTCTTC. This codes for CASSLGNGSEKYNEQFF.

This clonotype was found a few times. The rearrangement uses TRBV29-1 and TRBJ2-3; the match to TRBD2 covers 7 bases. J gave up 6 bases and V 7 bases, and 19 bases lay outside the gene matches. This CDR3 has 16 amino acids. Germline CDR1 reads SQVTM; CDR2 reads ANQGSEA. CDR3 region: CSAPIQASGGWDTQYF. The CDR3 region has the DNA TGCAGCGCTCCAATCCAAGCTAGCGGAGGGTGGGATACGCAGTATTTT.

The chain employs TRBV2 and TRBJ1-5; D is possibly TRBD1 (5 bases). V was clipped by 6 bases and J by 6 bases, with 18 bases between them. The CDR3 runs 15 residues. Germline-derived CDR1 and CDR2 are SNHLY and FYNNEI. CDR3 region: CASRSELGQGQPQHF. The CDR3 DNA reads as TGTGCCAGCAGGTCTGAGCTGGGGCAAGGTCAGCCCCAGCATTTT.

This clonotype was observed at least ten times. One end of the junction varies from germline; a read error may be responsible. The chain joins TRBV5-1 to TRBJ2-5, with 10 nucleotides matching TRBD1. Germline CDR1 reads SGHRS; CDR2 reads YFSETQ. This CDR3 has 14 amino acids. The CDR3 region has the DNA TGTGCCAGCAGCTTGGGGACAGGGGAAGAGACCCAGTACTTC. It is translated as CASSLGTGEETQYF.

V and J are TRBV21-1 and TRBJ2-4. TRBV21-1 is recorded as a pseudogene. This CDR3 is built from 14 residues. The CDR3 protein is CASSKGRYKNIQYF. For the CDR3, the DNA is TGTGCCAGCAGCAAGGGCAGGTACAAAAACATTCAGTACTTC.